These T cell receptor beta chains were read from a single sample in a study of cytomegalovirus exposure and HLA in healthy donors. Sequenced by immunoSEQ multiplex PCR; TCRdb stores in-frame clones only, minus some. Here the sample spans 240,000 or so clones, approximately 86% being singletons. The specimen sequenced was PBMCs. Receptors were obtained from a woman aged 25 to 45 in good health and CMV-seropositive. The CDR3 runs from the conserved cysteine through the conserved F or W. The order of the fields is V gene, D gene, J gene, clone size, CDR3 DNA, CDR3 protein. The D gene is left open where the match is weak. Size values are once, few and many counts, or a class for expanded clones, and some rows have none.

TRBV5-1,NA,TRBJ2-4,NA,TGCGCCAGCAGCCTCGGGGAGGGGGTAGCCAAAAACATTCAGTACTTC,CASSLGEGVAKNIQYF
TRBV5-6,NA,TRBJ1-5,NA,TGTGCCAGTAGCTTGGCCGGCGGGGATCAGCCCCAGCATTTT,CASSLAGGDQPQHF
TRBV9,TRBD2,TRBJ2-7,NA,TGTGCCAGCAGCGAAGGGGGACTAGTAACCTACGAGCAGTACTTC,CASSEGGLVTYEQYF
TRBV28,NA,TRBJ2-7,NA,TGTGCCAGCAGTCCCCCCCGCGGGCACTACGAGCAGTACTTC,CASSPPRGHYEQYF
TRBV29-1,NA,TRBJ2-7,NA,TGCAGCGTTGGGGCCACTAGCTCCTACGAGCAGTACTTC,CSVGATSSYEQYF
TRBV11-3,TRBD1,TRBJ1-4,NA,TGTGCCAGCAGCCCTAGACAGGGTCTTAATGAAAAACTGTTTTTT,CASSPRQGLNEKLFF
TRBV11-2,TRBD2,TRBJ2-7,NA,TGTGCCAGCAGCTCCCGGACTAGCGGGAGGGGGTCCTACGAGCAGTACTTC,CASSSRTSGRGSYEQYF
TRBV6-5,TRBD1,TRBJ2-1,NA,TGTGCCAGCAGTTACTCAGGGACAGGGTCCTACAATGAGCAGTTCTTC,CASSYSGTGSYNEQFF
TRBV5-1,NA,TRBJ1-1,NA,TGCGCCAGCAGCTTGTCTCAGATTACCACTGAAGCTTTCTTT,CASSLSQITTEAFF
TRBV5-3,TRBD2,TRBJ2-7,NA,TGTGCCAGAAGCCCCGGGAGGGGTCAAGAGCAGTACTTC,CARSPGRGQEQYF
TRBV15,NA,TRBJ2-7,NA,TGTGCCACCAGCAGGGATTTACAGGGTAGCCCCCTACGAGAGCAGTACTTC,CATSRDLQGSPLREQYF
TRBV9,TRBD2,TRBJ2-3,NA,TGTGCCAGCAGCCCGAAAGCGGGGGGGTGGGCAGATACGCAGTATTTT,CASSPKAGGWADTQYF
TRBV5-1,TRBD2,TRBJ2-2,NA,TGCGCCAGCAGCTGGGGACTAGCGGGAGGGCTGACCGGGGAGCTGTTTTTT,CASSWGLAGGLTGELFF
TRBV6-5,TRBD2,TRBJ2-7,NA,TGTGCCAGCAGAAGTACGGGAGGGCGGTACGAGCAGTACTTC,CASRSTGGRYEQYF
TRBV18,TRBD2,TRBJ2-1,once,TGTGCCAGCTCACCAGGCCTAGCGGGAGTTTACAATGAGCAGTTCTTC,CASSPGLAGVYNEQFF
TRBV7-9,NA,TRBJ2-5,NA,TGTGCCAGCAGCCCAGGACTAACCCAAGAGACCCAGTACTTC,CASSPGLTQETQYF
TRBV5-1,TRBD2,TRBJ2-5,NA,TGCGCCAGCAGCTTAAACCCATACCCGACTAGCGGGAGGAAGACCCAGTACTTC,CASSLNPYPTSGRKTQYF
TRBV7-2,TRBD1,TRBJ1-2,NA,TGTGCCAGCAGCTCCGGGACAGGGATAAGGGGCTACACCTTC,CASSSGTGIRGYTF
TRBV28,NA,TRBJ1-1,NA,TGTGCCAGCAGTGGAAGTACCCCGGGAACTGAAGCTTTCTTT,CASSGSTPGTEAFF
TRBV19,TRBD1,TRBJ2-6,NA,TGTGCCAGTAGCCGACAGGGCAACTCTGGGGCCAACGTCCTGACTTTC,CASSRQGNSGANVLTF
TRBV6-1,TRBD1,TRBJ2-7,NA,TGTGCCAGCAGTGAAGGGGGCCTGGGTAGGGGGCAAACCTACGAGCAGTACTTC,CASSEGGLGRGQTYEQYF
TRBV11-3,TRBD2,TRBJ2-2,once,TGTGCCAGCAGCTTAGCCAGCGGGATAGCCACCGGGGAGCTGTTTTTT,CASSLASGIATGELFF
TRBV7-7,NA,TRBJ2-2,NA,TGTGCTAGCAGCAGAACAGAACAGACCGGGGAGCTGTTTTTT,CASSRTEQTGELFF
TRBV11-3,TRBD2,TRBJ2-3,NA,TGTGCCAGCAGCTCTTTGCTAGCGGGGGGCACAGATACGCAGTATTTT,CASSSLLAGGTDTQYF
TRBV27,TRBD1,TRBJ1-3,NA,TGTGCCAGCAGACAGGGGGGCTCTGGAAACACCATATATTTT,CASRQGGSGNTIYF
TRBV6-6,NA,TRBJ2-7,NA,TGTGCCAGCAGTCCGACAGATTTCAGCGAGCAGTACTTC,CASSPTDFSEQYF
TRBV10-3,NA,TRBJ2-3,NA,TGTGCCGTCCTAGACACCAGCCAGGGAACGGGTTACACAGATACGCAGTATTTT,CAVLDTSQGTGYTDTQYF
TRBV18,TRBD2,TRBJ2-3,NA,TGTGCCAGCTCACCTACCTCCCCGACTAGCGGAAGCACAGATACGCAGTATTTT,CASSPTSPTSGSTDTQYF